Described below is a single TCR beta chain sequence and its context. Its antigen is unknown. The input lacks base qualities; no much larger clone sits a single base away. These data are taken from a study of cytomegalovirus exposure and HLA in healthy donors (TCRdb year 2017). General notes on the study: According to a later analysis, one platform produced both the 120 validation repertoires and the roughly 660 repertoires of the first cohort. The aim of the study was to test whether cataloging public T cell receptors could identify signatures of past pathogen exposure. Along with the roughly 670-subject first cohort, a separate validation cohort of around 120 different subjects was used. To predict cytomegalovirus infection status, the study brought together high-throughput TCR immunosequencing, statistical association of individual TCRs with disease status, and machine learning.

The CDR3, from cysteine to phenylalanine, totals 15 residues. Only the CDR3 part of the read is kept: 45 bases, read in frame from the first base. The germline V gene sets CDR1 to MGHRA and CDR2 to YSYEKL. V is pared back by 1 base and J by 6 bases, with 12 bases lying between the germline termini. Overall study results and their limits: It was suggested by the authors that the approach could potentially be generalized to other disease states and immunological phenotypes. Cytomegalovirus status was reported to be diagnosed by the classifier with high specificity and sensitivity in both the original and validation cohorts. Three of the identified cytomegalovirus-associated TCR beta chains were confirmed in vitro to be specific for cytomegalovirus antigens. The study gave a list of 150 to 200 TCR beta chains associated with cytomegalovirus. A later analysis found that TCRs clustered in the first cohort also tended to co-occur in the roughly 120 validation repertoires, with about 94% of cluster scores above 0. A later analysis lacked HLA typing for the validation cohort, so it scored co-occurrence in that cohort across all 130 or so repertoires. Most TCR sequences were seen in very few donors, while some public TCRs were found in many individuals.

Receptor amplification or capture employed the immunoSEQ multiplex PCR assay. In the original analysis: A statistical classification framework was built for diagnosing cytomegalovirus status from the catalog of TCR beta chain sequences. TCRdb limited this immuneACCESS table to in-frame rearrangements with V and J called. A share of clones is missing; checked studies link under half to unresolved V genes, and the rest is unexplained. V and J calls and clone size come straight from that table; D and trimming were deduced from the DNA. The sample includes 82,000 or so clones, with over 85% observed a single time. The top ten constitute more than 0.65% of the sample. Separate from the approximately 670-subject first cohort, the validation cohort of over 90 subjects was the group to which the donors belonged.

Rearrangement joined TRBV4-1 to TRBJ2-2; the D gene is perhaps TRBD2, on 6 matching bases. The TCR comes from a woman aged 18-29 years in good health and CMV-seronegative. What was sequenced was PBMCs. The DNA sequence is as follows: TGCGCCAGCAGCCAAGCCTGGGGGGTATCCGGGGAGCTGTTTTTT. Translated, it gives CASSQAWGVSGELFF.